This T cell receptor beta chain was sequenced during a study of response to subunit inactivated influenza vaccine listed by TCRdb under 2018. About the investigation overall: To follow how T cells responded to a trivalent subunit inactivated influenza vaccine, the researchers relied on deep quantitative profiling of the T cell receptor repertoire.

As for this clonotype: Its antigen remains unidentified. Per-base quality was not reported, and no clone a single base away is much larger than it.

The method was RT-PCR. The sample was run on an Illumina HiSeq 2500. TCRdb itself trimmed the public reads at Q25 with fastp, ran MiXCR and retained productive beta chains. CDR3 protein duplicates are merged, each entry listing the most common genes and DNA. This sample gives about 570,000 distinct CDR3 sequences in total; approximately 10% of them show up just once. Approximately 11% of the sample lies in the top ten. Beyond this particular receptor, the publication reports: The authors suggested that each seasonal influenza vaccination may recruit only a limited number of new T cells.

In addition, the sample was reused for a study of T cells expressing NK-cell markers. Looking at the second paper: 5'RACE template switching, by which a universal primer site and unique molecular identifiers were added, was used to make TCR beta cDNA libraries. Three sorted T-cell subsets (CD3+CD56+NKG2C+, CD3+CD56+NKG2C- and CD3+CD56-NKG2C+) from fewer than 10 donors had their TCR beta-chain repertoires profiled. Most of the eight sequenced donors were HCMV-seropositive and one was HCMV-seronegative. To restrict sorting to alphabetaTCR-expressing T cells, an anti-gammadeltaTCR antibody was added in several experiments. For about 6 donors, the dominant CD3+CD56+NKG2C+ clonotypes were among the top 10 CD8+ clonotypes and accounted for roughly 1.0-7.5% of CD8+ T cells. Those dominant clonotypes were again the most abundant among CD3+CD56-NKG2C+ cells in a handful of donors, at roughly 25-65%. It remained unclear whether the expanded NKG2C-expressing T cell clones were specific for HCMV antigens. The eight sequenced donors were randomly selected healthy volunteers, three men and five women. HCMV-specific IgG was detected in serum with a commercial ELISA kit to determine HCMV serostatus. Ficoll density gradient centrifugation was used to isolate peripheral blood mononuclear cells from blood. For a handful of donors, bulk peripheral blood T-cell repertoires were also sequenced from unsorted PBMC. cDNA synthesis was primed from the TCR beta constant segment, followed by two successive PCR amplification steps. The libraries were sequenced on Illumina HiSeq 2000/2500, MiSeq or NextSeq, producing 2 x 150 bp reads. MIGEC was used to demultiplex reads and group the reads by UMI, and MiTCR was used to assemble and quantify clonotypes. To exclude erroneous sequences, only TCR cDNA sequences supported by at least two reads were retained. The tcR package was used for downstream repertoire analysis, and clonotypes were matched across fractions by CDR3 nucleotide sequence plus V segment. VDJmatch was used to annotate antigen specificity against VDJdb, with one amino acid substitution in CDR3 allowed.

The material was PBMCs from blood, obtained on the day of vaccination. The TCR originated in a man in his fifties or sixties who received an inactivated influenza vaccine. Donor details come from another sample of the same person, matched by shared clones.

This receptor carries the CDR3 CASSEEGGSNSPLHF. The sequenced DNA is TGTGCCAGCAGCGAAGAGGGGGGTAGTAATTCACCCCTCCACTTT. The chain joins TRBV7-2 to TRBJ1-6, and perhaps TRBD1 as D gene, on 6 matching bases. The CDR3 numbers 15 residues from cysteine through phenylalanine. Only CDR3 DNA is held: 45 bases, read in frame from base 1. Relative to germline, V is 5 bases shorter and J is 6 bases shorter, with 14 bases between their ends. Per the germline V gene, SGHTA is the CDR1 and FQGNSA is the CDR2.